This T cell receptor (beta chain) originates from a study of cytomegalovirus exposure and HLA in healthy donors. For the study at large: The 120 validation repertoires were reported in a later analysis to have been generated on the same platform as the roughly 670 first-cohort repertoires.

Study-wide results and limits: Subsequent analysis found a tendency for first-cohort TCR clusters to co-occur within the roughly 130 validation repertoires. As confirmed in vitro, a few CMV-associated chains were specific for CMV antigens.

Turning to this clone: No antigen is known for it.

This CDR3 comprises 13 residues. The junction had 5 bases not matched to a gene; V was cut back by 3 bases and J by 6 bases. CDR1 SGHRS and CDR2 YFSETQ come from the germline V gene. Clones were read by immunoSEQ multiplex PCR, and TCRdb kept only the in-frame ones, dropping some. The data contain some 170,000 clones, roughly nine tenths of them seen just once; the ten biggest clones take up 4.5% to 7%. The TCR originated in a woman aged 30 to 39 in good health and CMV-seronegative. The chain joins TRBV5-1 to TRBJ1-1, with 7 nucleotides matching TRBD1. Source material: PBMCs. CDR3 nucleotide sequence: TGCGCCAGCAGCTCCTCCAGGGGGTCTGAAGCTTTCTTT. Its translation is CASSSSRGSEAFF.